This is a list of T cell receptor beta chains from one sample in a study of T cell changes during pregnancy in multiple sclerosis. Repertoires were generated with immunoSEQ multiplex PCR, while TCRdb's copy carries only in-frame clones and drops some. Of around 130,000 clones in the sample, less than 97% were seen once. The sequencing used peripheral blood, collected after pregnancy. The receptors originated from a female donor with multiple sclerosis, enrolled in a pregnancy study. Each CDR3 is given with its conserved first and last residue. A D gene is named only where the DNA matches it firmly. Expanded clones are given a class, and other clones once, few, many or no size at all.

clone_size j_call v_call d_call cdr3_aa cdr3_nt
. TRBJ2-3 TRBV7-2 . CASSFFLSDTQYF TGTGCCAGCAGCTTTTTTCTCTCAGATACGCAGTATTTT
. TRBJ2-1 TRBV6-6 . CASSPRGVQGYNEQFF TGTGCCAGCAGTCCACGAGGGGTCCAGGGGTACAATGAGCAGTTCTTC
. TRBJ1-2 TRBV6-1 . CASRTWGVGRGGYTF TGTGCCAGCCGCACCTGGGGGGTGGGTCGGGGTGGCTACACCTTC
. TRBJ2-2 TRBV19 . CASSRVRHPNTGELFF TGTGCCAGTAGTAGGGTAAGACACCCGAACACCGGGGAGCTGTTTTTT
. TRBJ2-5 TRBV6-1 TRBD1 CASRGDRMYQETQYF TGTGCCAGCAGGGGGGACAGGATGTACCAAGAGACCCAGTACTTC
. TRBJ1-1 TRBV19 TRBD1 CASNPDRVTEAFF TGTGCCAGTAATCCGGACAGGGTCACTGAAGCTTTCTTT
. TRBJ2-5 TRBV7-7 TRBD1 CASSMHRGQETQYF TGTGCTAGCAGCATGCACAGGGGACAAGAGACCCAGTACTTC
. TRBJ1-3 TRBV7-8 . CASSLSNFGNTIYF TGTGCCAGCAGCTTATCTAATTTTGGAAACACCATATATTTT
. TRBJ1-1 TRBV27 . CASRSVNTEAFF TGTGCCAGCAGGTCAGTGAACACTGAAGCTTTCTTT
once TRBJ2-7 TRBV28 . CASSKQGYEQYF TGTGCCAGCAGTAAACAGGGTTACGAGCAGTACTTC
. TRBJ2-5 TRBV28 TRBD1 CASSLRGQGRETQYF TGTGCCAGCAGTTTACGAGGACAGGGGAGGGAGACCCAGTACTTC
once TRBJ1-1 TRBV5-1 . CASSPRAATEAFF TGCGCCAGCAGTCCCCGAGCGGCCACTGAAGCTTTCTTT
. TRBJ2-7 TRBV6-5 . CASSGTGTKTYEQYF TGTGCCAGCAGTGGAACCGGGACAAAGACCTACGAGCAGTACTTC
. TRBJ2-1 TRBV19 TRBD1 CASSWRTGVNEQFF TGTGCCAGTAGTTGGCGGACAGGGGTCAATGAGCAGTTCTTC
. TRBJ1-5 TRBV19 TRBD1 CASSTRQGSLQPQHF TGTGCCAGTAGTACTAGACAGGGTTCGCTTCAGCCCCAGCATTTT
. TRBJ1-4 TRBV25-1 TRBD1 CASQRTGSNEKLFF TGTGCCAGCCAGCGGACAGGGAGTAATGAAAAACTGTTTTTT
. TRBJ2-3 TRBV19 TRBD2 CASSGGLAGGFTDTQYF TGTGCCAGTAGTGGGGGACTAGCGGGAGGTTTTACAGATACGCAGTATTTT
. TRBJ2-7 TRBV27 TRBD1 CASRPTKVQTGYYYEQYF TGTGCCAGCAGACCGACCAAGGTACAGACAGGGTACTACTACGAGCAGTACTTC
. TRBJ2-2 TRBV5-1 . CASSFQTTTGELFF TGCGCCAGCAGCTTCCAGACTACCACCGGGGAGCTGTTTTTT
once TRBJ2-3 TRBV5-4 TRBD2 CASSLWGGSADTQYF TGTGCCAGCAGCTTGTGGGGGGGATCTGCAGATACGCAGTATTTT
. TRBJ2-1 TRBV7-2 TRBD2 CASSPVAGGPYEQFF TGTGCCAGCAGCCCAGTAGCGGGAGGGCCTTATGAGCAGTTCTTC
. TRBJ2-5 TRBV28 TRBD1 CASSSAGTGPFQETQYF TGTGCCAGCAGTTCGGCTGGGACAGGGCCCTTCCAAGAGACCCAGTACTTC
. TRBJ2-1 TRBV5-4 TRBD2 CASSYGTSGYNEQFF TGTGCCAGCAGCTACGGGACTAGCGGTTACAATGAGCAGTTCTTC
. TRBJ2-7 TRBV12-5 . CAREPTAHSYEQYF TGTGCTAGAGAACCCACAGCCCACTCCTACGAGCAGTACTTC
. TRBJ1-2 TRBV6-5 . CASSLQNMGDGYTF TGTGCCAGCAGTTTACAGAATATGGGTGATGGCTACACCTTC
few TRBJ1-1 TRBV30 . CAWTQGTEAFF TGTGCCTGGACTCAGGGCACTGAAGCTTTCTTT
. TRBJ1-1 TRBV15 . CATSRVNGDSNTEAFF TGTGCCACCAGCAGAGTTAATGGAGACTCGAACACTGAAGCTTTCTTT
. TRBJ2-1 TRBV2 . CASKGLPAGTFSDEQFF TGTGCCAGCAAGGGGCTACCCGCGGGAACGTTTTCTGATGAGCAGTTCTTC
. TRBJ1-5 TRBV7-2 . CASSWVGAGNQPQHF TGTGCCAGCAGCTGGGTGGGGGCGGGCAATCAGCCCCAGCATTTT
. TRBJ1-4 TRBV27 . CASSLSMGPNEKLFF TGTGCCAGCAGTTTATCGATGGGGCCTAATGAAAAACTGTTTTTT
. TRBJ2-1 TRBV6-5 . CASRPDRYNEQFF TGTGCCAGCAGACCTGACAGGTACAATGAGCAGTTCTTC
once TRBJ1-4 TRBV5-1 TRBD1 CASSLVGGDEKLFF TGCGCCAGCAGCTTAGTAGGGGGCGATGAAAAACTGTTTTTT
. TRBJ2-1 TRBV27 TRBD2 CASSHLAGLSYNEQFF TGTGCCAGCAGCCACTTAGCGGGATTATCCTACAATGAGCAGTTCTTC
. TRBJ2-7 TRBV4-1 TRBD1 CASSQVTGGGYEQYF TGCGCCAGCAGCCAAGTAACAGGGGGCGGCTACGAGCAGTACTTC
. TRBJ2-3 TRBV29-1 TRBD1 CSVRGRQGLGDTQYF TGCAGCGTTAGGGGACGACAGGGGCTCGGAGATACGCAGTATTTT
. TRBJ2-7 TRBV9 . CAGYLASWVQYF TGTGCCGGCTACCTAGCAAGTTGGGTGCAGTACTTC
. TRBJ2-2 TRBV2 TRBD2 CASSPSGTSGSGELFF TGTGCCAGCTCCCCGTCCGGGACTAGCGGCAGCGGGGAGCTGTTTTTT